What follows are 3 T cell receptor beta chains derived from one specimen sequenced in a study of technical replicates of blood from a few donors. The method was immunoSEQ multiplex PCR; TCRdb's version includes in-frame clones alone and lacks a portion of them. The top ten hold roughly an eighth of the sample, which has about 8,000 clones, roughly 88% seen once. Sequencing used PBMCs. The receptor set was obtained from a human donor in good health.

The V and J genes are TRBV28 and TRBJ1-3; D remains unclear. The CDR3 has 12 amino acids. Germline assignment: CDR1 MDHEN and CDR2 SYDVKM. V lost 7 bases to trimming and J lost 2 bases, with 6 bases between them. The CDR3 loop is CASKGAGNTIYF. In nucleotides, the CDR3 is TGTGCCAGCAAGGGAGCTGGAAACACCATATATTTT.

This chain connects TRBV28 to TRBJ2-2, with D perhaps matching TRBD2 (5 bases). The V gene lost 2 bases and the J gene lost 7 bases, with 23 bases spanning the gap. CDR3 length: 18 residues. CDR1 is MDHEN, CDR2 SYDVKM, per germline. The CDR3 DNA reads as TGTGCCAGCAGTTTAAGTAGAGGGTTAGGGTCGATGGACGGGGAGCTGTTTTTT. Translating it yields CASSLSRGLGSMDGELFF.

This clone was seen just once. This chain uses TRBV2 with TRBJ1-2; the D gene is possibly TRBD1 (6 bases). Germline CDR1 and CDR2: SNHLY and FYNNEI. The CDR3 loop spans 13 amino acids. V was trimmed by 7 bases and J by 5 bases, leaving 14 bases between them. The CDR3 DNA is TGTGCCAGCACTCCGGGACACGAGTATGGCTACACCTTC. Protein product: CASTPGHEYGYTF.